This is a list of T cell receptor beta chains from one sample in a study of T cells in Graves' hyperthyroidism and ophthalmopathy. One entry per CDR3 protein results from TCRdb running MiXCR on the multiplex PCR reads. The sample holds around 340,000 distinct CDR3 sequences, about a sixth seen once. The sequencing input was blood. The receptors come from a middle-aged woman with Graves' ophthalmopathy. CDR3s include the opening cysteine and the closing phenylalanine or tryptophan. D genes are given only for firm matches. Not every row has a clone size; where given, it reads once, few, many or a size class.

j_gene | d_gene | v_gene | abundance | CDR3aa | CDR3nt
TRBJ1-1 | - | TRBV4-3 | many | CASSQDWATNTEAFF | TGCGCCAGCAGCCAAGATTGGGCTACGAACACTGAAGCTTTCTTT
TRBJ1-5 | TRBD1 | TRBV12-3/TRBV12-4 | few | CASSTTITGGSGQPQHF | TGTGCCAGCAGTACGACCATCACAGGGGGCTCTGGACAGCCCCAGCATTTT
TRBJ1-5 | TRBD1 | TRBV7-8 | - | CASSPVRGQQPQLF | TGTGCCAGCAGTCCAGTCAGGGGGCAACAGCCCCAGCTTTTT
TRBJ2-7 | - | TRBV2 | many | CASSEFLRGYEQYF | TGTGCCAGCAGTGAATTCCTAAGGGGCTACGAGCAGTACTTC
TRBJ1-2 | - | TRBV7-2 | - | CASSLTGTTLYGYTF | TGTGCCAGCAGCTTAACGGGTACAACACTCTATGGCTACACCTTC
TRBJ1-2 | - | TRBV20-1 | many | CSARGGTSTANYGYTF | TGCAGTGCTAGAGGAGGAACCAGCACCGCTAACTATGGCTACACCTTC
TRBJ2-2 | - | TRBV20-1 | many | CSTGSGTGELFF | TGCAGCACCGGGTCAGGCACCGGGGAGCTGTTTTTT
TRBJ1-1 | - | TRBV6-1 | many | CLAGGSTEAFF | TGTCTGGCTGGGGGCAGCACTGAAGCTTTCTTT
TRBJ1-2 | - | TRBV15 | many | CATSGPTGFYGYTF | TGTGCCACCAGCGGACCTACAGGTTTCTATGGCTACACCTTC
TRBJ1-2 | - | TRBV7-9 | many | CASSLATDANYGYTF | TGTGCCAGCAGCTTAGCTACAGACGCTAACTATGGCTACACCTTC
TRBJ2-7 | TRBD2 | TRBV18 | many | CASSPVGGIYEQYF | TGTGCCAGCTCACCGGTGGGGGGGATCTACGAGCAGTACTTC
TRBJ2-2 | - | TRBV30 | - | CAWRPGPGELFF | TGTGCCTGGAGACCCGGTCCCGGGGAGCTGTTTTTT
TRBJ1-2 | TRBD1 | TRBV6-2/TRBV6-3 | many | CASRDREANYGYTF | TGTGCCAGCAGAGACAGGGAAGCTAACTATGGCTACACCTTC
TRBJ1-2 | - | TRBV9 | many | CASSAETDSNGYTF | TGTGCCAGCAGCGCCGAAACTGATTCGAATGGCTACACCTTC
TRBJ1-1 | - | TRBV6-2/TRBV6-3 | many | CASSFSLSGVRNTEAFF | TGTGCCAGCAGTTTCTCCCTTTCGGGGGTACGGAACACTGAAGCTTTCTTT
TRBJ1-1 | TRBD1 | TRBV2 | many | CASTFRGVNTEAFF | TGTGCCAGCACCTTCAGGGGGGTGAACACTGAAGCTTTCTTT
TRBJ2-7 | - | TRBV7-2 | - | CASSARGRRVHEQYF | TGTGCCAGCAGCGCCAGGGGCCGCCGCGTGCACGAGCAGTACTTC
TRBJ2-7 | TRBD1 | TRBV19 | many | CASSRQGDEQYF | TGTGCCAGTAGTCGACAGGGGGACGAGCAGTACTTC
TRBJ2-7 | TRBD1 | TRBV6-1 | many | CASRGTGFFYEQYF | TGTGCCAGCAGGGGGACAGGGTTTTTTTACGAGCAGTACTTC
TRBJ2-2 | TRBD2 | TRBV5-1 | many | CASSLGLAGAAPMTGELFF | TGCGCCAGCAGCTTGGGGCTAGCGGGAGCGGCGCCTATGACCGGGGAGCTGTTTTTT
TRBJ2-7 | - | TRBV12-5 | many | CASGLVLGGGPYEQYF | TGTGCTAGTGGTTTGGTACTAGGAGGCGGACCCTACGAGCAGTACTTC
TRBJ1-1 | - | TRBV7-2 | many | CASSSGPSTEAFF | TGTGCCAGCAGCTCGGGACCGAGCACTGAAGCTTTCTTT
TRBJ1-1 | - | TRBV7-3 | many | CASSLGLGNAEAFF | TGTGCCAGCAGCTTAGGGCTGGGAAACGCTGAAGCTTTCTTT
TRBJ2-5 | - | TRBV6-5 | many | CASSYTEFQETQYF | TGTGCCAGCAGTTACACAGAATTCCAAGAGACCCAGTACTTC
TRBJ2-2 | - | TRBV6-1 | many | CASTPTPGPRSGELFF | TGTGCCAGCACCCCAACCCCGGGACCTCGGAGCGGGGAGCTGTTTTTT
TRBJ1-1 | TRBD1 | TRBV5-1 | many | CASSFGTGADTEAFF | TGCGCCAGCAGCTTCGGGACAGGGGCTGACACTGAAGCTTTCTTT
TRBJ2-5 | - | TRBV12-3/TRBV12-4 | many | CASSRGGYQETQYF | TGTGCCAGCAGTCGTGGAGGGTACCAAGAGACCCAGTACTTC
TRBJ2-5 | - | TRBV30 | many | CAWRSQARETQYF | TGTGCCTGGAGAAGCCAGGCTCGTGAGACCCAGTACTTC
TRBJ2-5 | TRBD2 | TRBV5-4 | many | CASSSGLAGKETQYF | TGTGCCAGCAGCTCAGGACTAGCGGGAAAAGAGACCCAGTACTTC
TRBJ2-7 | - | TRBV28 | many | CASSRTRDILPYEQYF | TGTGCCAGCAGCCGCACAAGGGACATTCTCCCCTACGAGCAGTACTTC
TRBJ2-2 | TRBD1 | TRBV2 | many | CASSDHRGRGGELFF | TGTGCCAGCAGTGACCACAGGGGGCGCGGCGGGGAGCTGTTTTTT
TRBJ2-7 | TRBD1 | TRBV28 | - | CASRSGGGKNEQYF | TGTGCCAGCAGGTCAGGGGGTGGTAAGAACGAGCAGTACTTC
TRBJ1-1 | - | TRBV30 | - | CATVGELRNTEAFF | TGTGCGACGGTAGGCGAATTACGGAACACTGAAGCTTTCTTT
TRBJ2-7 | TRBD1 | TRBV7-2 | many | CASSARPGQAEQYF | TGTGCCAGCAGCGCACGACCGGGACAGGCGGAGCAGTACTTC
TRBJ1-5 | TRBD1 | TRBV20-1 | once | CSARDLGTGGNQPQHF | TGCAGTGCTAGAGATTTGGGTACAGGGGGCAACCAGCCCCAGCATTTT
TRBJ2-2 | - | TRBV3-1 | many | CASSQAQGPNTGELFF | TGTGCCAGCAGCCAAGCACAGGGTCCGAACACCGGGGAGCTGTTTTTT
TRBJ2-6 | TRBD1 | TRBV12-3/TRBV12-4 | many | CASIIQGAPGANVLTF | TGTGCCAGCATCATACAGGGGGCGCCTGGGGCCAACGTCCTGACTTTC
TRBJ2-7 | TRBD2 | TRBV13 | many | CASSFGASGIYEQYF | TGTGCCAGCAGCTTCGGGGCTAGCGGGATCTACGAGCAGTACTTC
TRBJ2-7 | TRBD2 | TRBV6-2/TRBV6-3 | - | CASSPTRSGRGPYEQYF | TGTGCCAGCAGCCCTACGCGAAGCGGGAGGGGACCCTACGAGCAGTACTTC
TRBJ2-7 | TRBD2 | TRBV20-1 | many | CSARPGGGSEQYF | TGCAGTGCTAGGCCCGGGGGAGGGTCCGAGCAGTACTTC
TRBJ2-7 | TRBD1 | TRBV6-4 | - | CASSDTGTGGWYEQYF | TGTGCCAGCAGTGACACGGGGACAGGGGGTTGGTACGAGCAGTACTTC
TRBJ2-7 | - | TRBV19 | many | CASSSSVSYEQYF | TGTGCCAGCAGTTCCTCCGTCTCCTACGAGCAGTACTTC
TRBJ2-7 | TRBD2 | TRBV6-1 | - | CASTGLAGGPSVYEQYF | TGTGCCAGCACCGGACTAGCGGGAGGCCCGAGTGTCTACGAGCAGTACTTC
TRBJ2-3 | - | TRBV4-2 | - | CASSQAEVRTTDTQYF | TGTGCCAGCAGCCAAGCAGAAGTGAGAACCACAGATACGCAGTATTTT
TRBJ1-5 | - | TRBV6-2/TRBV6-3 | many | CASRSGGIGNQPQHF | TGTGCCAGCAGGTCGGGGGGGATTGGCAATCAGCCCCAGCATTTT
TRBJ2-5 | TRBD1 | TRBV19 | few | CASSIWSGGKEETQYF | TGTGCCAGTAGTATTTGGTCAGGGGGTAAAGAGGAGACCCAGTACTTC
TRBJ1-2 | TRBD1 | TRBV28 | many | CASSSLIPDRGRYGGYTF | TGTGCCAGCAGTTCCCTGATCCCCGACAGGGGAAGGTACGGCGGCTACACCTTC
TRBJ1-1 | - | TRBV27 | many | CASSLRAMNTEAFF | TGTGCCAGCAGTTTAAGGGCGATGAACACTGAAGCTTTCTTT
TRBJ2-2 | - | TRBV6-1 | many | CASSKLENTGELFF | TGTGCCAGCAGTAAGCTAGAGAACACCGGGGAGCTGTTTTTT
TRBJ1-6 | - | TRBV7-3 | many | CASSPRGPGNNSPLHF | TGTGCCAGCAGCCCTCGGGGGCCGGGAAACAATTCACCCCTCCACTTT
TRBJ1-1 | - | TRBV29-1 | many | CSVERGLNTEAFF | TGCAGCGTTGAGAGGGGGTTGAACACTGAAGCTTTCTTT
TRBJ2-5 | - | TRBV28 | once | CASSSDSRRQETQYF | TGTGCCAGCAGTTCGGACAGCCGAAGGCAAGAGACCCAGTACTTC
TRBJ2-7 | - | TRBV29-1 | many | CSVEDQSSRSYEQYF | TGCAGCGTTGAAGATCAGAGCTCGCGGTCCTACGAGCAGTACTTC
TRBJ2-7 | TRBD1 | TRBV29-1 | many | CSVEVGQGATYEQYF | TGCAGCGTTGAAGTCGGACAGGGGGCCACCTACGAGCAGTACTTC
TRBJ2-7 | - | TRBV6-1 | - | CASSEVVIREQYF | TGTGCCAGCAGTGAAGTGGTAATAAGAGAGCAGTACTTC
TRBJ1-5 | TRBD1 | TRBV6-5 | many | CASVGQGAGEPQHF | TGTGCCAGTGTCGGACAGGGCGCGGGGGAGCCCCAGCATTTT
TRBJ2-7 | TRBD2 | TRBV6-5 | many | CASSYGAGGYEQYF | TGTGCCAGCAGTTACGGGGCGGGAGGCTACGAGCAGTACTTC
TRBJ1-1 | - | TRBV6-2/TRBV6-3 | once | CASSSTAYMNTEAFF | TGTGCCAGCAGTTCCACGGCCTATATGAACACTGAAGCTTTCTTT
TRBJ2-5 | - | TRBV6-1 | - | CASSETGETQYF | TGTGCCAGCAGTGAGACCGGAGAGACCCAGTACTTC